This is a list of T cell receptor beta chains from one sample in a study of type 1 and type 2 diabetes patients. TCRdb reanalysed the multiplex PCR reads using MiXCR and keeps one entry per CDR3 protein. The sample yields fewer than 300,000 distinct CDR3 sequences, roughly 48% seen once. The specimen sequenced was peripheral blood mononuclear cells (PBMCs). Receptors were obtained from a man aged 18 to 30 with type 2 diabetes. Both conserved end residues are part of each CDR3. A D gene is named only where the DNA matches it firmly. Size values are once, few and many counts, or a class for expanded clones, and some rows have none.

TGCGCCAGCAGCCAAGATCGAGTCTCTGAAGCTTTCTTT,CASSQDRVSEAFF,TRBJ1-1,.,TRBV4-3,few
TGTGCCAGCAGCCGCGTCAGGGGGCCTAACAGCGCTGCTAACTATGGCTACACCTTC,CASSRVRGPNSAANYGYTF,TRBJ1-2,TRBD1,TRBV6-5,.
TGTGCCAGCAGCCAAAGTTGGGGCGAGCAGTACTTC,CASSQSWGEQYF,TRBJ2-7,.,TRBV14,.
TGTGCCAGCAGCTTAAACACAGGTGCCTCACCCCTCCACTTT,CASSLNTGASPLHF,TRBJ1-6,.,TRBV7-2,few
TGTGCTAGCAGCTTAGAGGGACCAACCTCGGAGCAGTTCTTC,CASSLEGPTSEQFF,TRBJ2-1,.,TRBV7-7,.
TGTGCCAGCAGCCGTCTAACGGGCACTAGCACAGATACGCAGTATTTT,CASSRLTGTSTDTQYF,TRBJ2-3,.,TRBV27,.
TGCAGCGCGATCAGGGGGGACAATGAGCAGTTCTTC,CSAIRGDNEQFF,TRBJ2-1,.,TRBV29-1,.
TGTGCCAGCAGCTTATTAGCACAGAACTATGGCTACACCTTC,CASSLLAQNYGYTF,TRBJ1-2,.,TRBV7-8,once
TGTGCCAGCAGTTTGATTTTTGAGCAGTTCTTC,CASSLIFEQFF,TRBJ2-1,.,TRBV12-3/TRBV12-4,.
TGTGCCAGCAGCTACGGACAGGGTAACGACGAGCAGTACTTC,CASSYGQGNDEQYF,TRBJ2-7,TRBD1,TRBV2,.
TGCATCTACAGGGGGCGAGCTAACTATGGCTACACCTTC,CIYRGRANYGYTF,TRBJ1-2,TRBD1,TRBV20-1,.
TGTGCCAGCAGCCACGCCGGGGAGCTGTTTTTT,CASSHAGELFF,TRBJ2-2,.,TRBV27,.
TGTGCCAGCAGTTACTCGAAGGGATGGAGCACTGAAGCTTTCTTT,CASSYSKGWSTEAFF,TRBJ1-1,.,TRBV6-6,few
TGTGCCGGTAGTATTAGCGGGCCCTACAATGAGCAGTTCTTC,CAGSISGPYNEQFF,TRBJ2-1,TRBD2,TRBV19,.
TGCGCCAGCAGCCCCGGCCGCTCGGGCGGGGAGCTGTTTTTT,CASSPGRSGGELFF,TRBJ2-2,.,TRBV5-1,once
TGTGCCAGCAGCGTAGGGGCAGGAGGTCACGGTGGCTACACCTTC,CASSVGAGGHGGYTF,TRBJ1-2,.,TRBV14,.
TGTGCCACAACTAGCGGGGTCCACGAGCAGTACTTC,CATTSGVHEQYF,TRBJ2-7,TRBD2,TRBV12-3/TRBV12-4,few
TGTGCCAGCTCGTCAAACCTACATCCGGGTGGCTACACCTTC,CASSSNLHPGGYTF,TRBJ1-2,.,TRBV28,.
TGCGCCAGCAGCCTCCGGACAGGGTTTGACGAGCAGTACTTC,CASSLRTGFDEQYF,TRBJ2-7,TRBD1,TRBV5-1,.
TGTGCCAGCAGTACGGACATATTGGGTTGGAAACTGTTTTTT,CASSTDILGWKLFF,TRBJ1-4,.,TRBV2,.
TGCAGTGCTACCGGACAGGGGTCCCTCTCACCATATTACGAGCAGTACTTC,CSATGQGSLSPYYEQYF,TRBJ2-7,TRBD1,TRBV20-1,.
TGTGCCAGCACCCCACCGGCCCGAGCCCATGGCTACACCTTC,CASTPPARAHGYTF,TRBJ1-2,.,TRBV28,few
TGCGCCAGCAGTGAGTCGAAATACGAGCAGTACTTC,CASSESKYEQYF,TRBJ2-7,.,TRBV10-1,few
TGTGCCAGCAGTGACGGACTAGCGGGGGTCAACGCCGGGAGCACAGATACGCAGTATTTT,CASSDGLAGVNAGSTDTQYF,TRBJ2-3,TRBD2,TRBV25-1,.
TGCAGTGCTAGTCGTCGGACTAGCCCAATGGCAGATACGCAGTATTTT,CSASRRTSPMADTQYF,TRBJ2-3,TRBD2,TRBV20-1,.
TGTGCCAGTAGTATTGGAGCGTCCTACGAGCAGTACTTC,CASSIGASYEQYF,TRBJ2-7,.,TRBV19,few
TGTGCCGGGGGGGGGCGCGGAGAGACCCAGTACTTC,CAGGGRGETQYF,TRBJ2-5,.,TRBV7-3,.
TGTGCCAGCAGTGGGGTCGAGAGTCAGCCCCAGCATTTT,CASSGVESQPQHF,TRBJ1-5,.,TRBV2,few
TGTGCCACCTGGGACAGGGGGCTTTCACCCCTCCACTTT,CATWDRGLSPLHF,TRBJ1-6,TRBD1,TRBV15,.
TGTGCCTGGCTCAGCAAGCCTGGCTACACCTTC,CAWLSKPGYTF,TRBJ1-2,.,TRBV30,many
TGTGCCAGTATTGGACAGGGGGGGAACACCGGGGAGCTGTTTTTT,CASIGQGGNTGELFF,TRBJ2-2,TRBD1,TRBV19,.
TGTGCCAGCCAGATACAGGGGGCGGCCTACAATGAGCAGTTCTTC,CASQIQGAAYNEQFF,TRBJ2-1,TRBD1,TRBV6-1,.
TGTGCCAGCAGTTTAATGGGGGGCGCGATGATAGCTTTCTTT,CASSLMGGAMIAFF,TRBJ1-1,.,TRBV27,.